The sequence of this TCR beta chain was determined in a study of shared clonotypes between healthy human individuals. The naive CD8 fraction comprised CD45RO-negative cells positively selected for CCR7 and excluded terminally differentiated effector memory CD45RA+ cells. Every subset's genomic DNA went evenly onto several immunoSEQ plates. Generated by immunoSEQ multiplex PCR, the TCRdb table keeps only in-frame clones and is missing some. The sample records about 580,000 clones, about 98% being singletons. The sequence derives from a man aged 25-45 years in good health. The sample comprised naive CD8+ T cells sorted from blood.

The DNA of the CDR3 is TGTGCCAGCAGCCCCTGGCGGGAGGGCCTCGATGAGCAGTTCTTC. It encodes CASSPWREGLDEQFF. The chain couples TRBV7-8 to TRBJ2-1; 9 nucleotides agree with TRBD2. The V gene end was trimmed by 5 bases and the J gene end by 8 bases; junction bases not matched to a gene: 10. Germline V gene data show CDR1 as SGHVS and CDR2 as FQNEAQ. This CDR3 spans 15 amino acids.